The entry that follows covers one TCR beta chain sequence. The data stem from a study of blood T cell repertoires in COVID-19. Study at large: COVID-19 samples, acute and convalescent, were from the United States, Italy and Spain.

The CDR3 extends over 13 amino acids. CDR1 is MGHDK and CDR2 is SYGVNS in the germline V gene. V was cut by 7 bases and J by 8 bases, with 17 bases left in between. Those who participated ranged in age from roughly 18 to 90 years and resided in about two dozen US areas. The table came from immunoSEQ multiplex PCR; TCRdb's copy has only in-frame clones and leaves some out. The table shows 200,000 to 250,000 clones, with about 85% occurring only once. Input material: PBMCs or T cells enriched from blood (not recorded which). The source of this sequence is a woman under 40 who had recovered from COVID-19. The V and J genes are TRBV25-1 and TRBJ1-2, with D maybe TRBD1 (6 bases). The CDR3 is CASTRGTDWGYTF. The CDR3 coding sequence is TGTGCCAGCACCAGGGGCACAGACTGGGGCTACACCTTC.